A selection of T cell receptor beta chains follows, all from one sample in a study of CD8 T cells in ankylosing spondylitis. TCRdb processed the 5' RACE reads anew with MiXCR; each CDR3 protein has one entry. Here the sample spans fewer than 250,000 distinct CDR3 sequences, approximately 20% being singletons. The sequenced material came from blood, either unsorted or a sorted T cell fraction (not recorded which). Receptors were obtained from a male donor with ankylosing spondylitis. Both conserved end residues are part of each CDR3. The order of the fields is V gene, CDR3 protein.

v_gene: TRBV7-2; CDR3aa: CASSYTGGTEAFF
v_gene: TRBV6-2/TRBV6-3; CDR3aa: CASSSPGTSGPLNTGELFF
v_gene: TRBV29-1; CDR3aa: CSVDWGLNEQFF
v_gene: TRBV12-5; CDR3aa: CASGLVLEEKLFF
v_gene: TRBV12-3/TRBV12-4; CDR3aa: CASTKDKYNEQFF
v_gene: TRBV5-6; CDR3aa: CASSLQGLLEAFF
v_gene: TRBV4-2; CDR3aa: CASSQEWGSSEQFF
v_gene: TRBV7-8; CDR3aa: CASSFTSVGGVGGELFF
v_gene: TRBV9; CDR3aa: CASSPTAGAYYTQYF
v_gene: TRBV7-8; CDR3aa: CASSLRKTGSGNTIYF